This TCR beta chain is from a study of graft-versus-host responses after intestinal transplantation (dated by TCRdb to the early 2020s). A note on the overall study: Multivisceral, liver-intestinal, or isolated intestinal transplants were received by the recipients. Every recipient was given anti-thymocyte globulin induction, then maintenance tacrolimus and steroids for roughly three years. Bulk TCR-beta CDR3 sequencing was used to track graft-versus-host and host-versus-graft alloreactive T cell clones in the graft, circulation and bone marrow after intestinal transplantation. To identify alloreactive clones, pre-transplant mixed lymphocyte reaction products were sequenced and compared with unstimulated pre-transplant donor and recipient T cells. The cohort enrolled 20 to 30 intestinal transplant recipients including one retransplant, and a few patients lacking pretransplant specimens were excluded. Donor T cell macrochimerism was defined as a peak of at least 4% donor T cells among recipient peripheral blood mononuclear cells. Rather than being sequenced by the commercial service, samples from a few later patients were sequenced in-house on an Illumina MiSeq and processed with MiXCR. Summary of the overall study and its limitations: GvH clones turned up in recipient bone marrow, with some appearing earlier in ileal mucosa or blood, a pattern consistent with an intestinal mucosal origin. Early after transplant, peak levels of circulating GvH clones were associated with declines in HvG clones. The conclusions were limited by the relatively low number and heterogeneity of the intestinal transplant patients. In patients with donor T cell macrochimerism, the allografts had high GvH to HvG T cell clonal ratios.

The V end loses 10 bases and the J end loses 0 bases, and a stretch of 16 bases separates them. The CDR3 has 14 amino acids, counting the end cysteine and phenylalanine. Only the CDR3 portion is preserved as DNA: 42 bases, with reading frame beginning at the first base. The germline V gene encodes CDR1 MDHEN and CDR2 SYDVKM. Preparation of the library involved the immunoSEQ multiplex PCR assay. For most patients, genomic DNA was isolated with the Qiagen DNeasy Blood and Tissue Kit and shipped frozen to Adaptive Biotechnologies for TCR sequencing. For most patients, genomic DNA was subjected to high-throughput TCR-beta CDR3 sequencing by Adaptive Biotechnologies. As for the original processing: TCR sequencing data for around 19 patients were retrieved from Adaptive's ImmunoSEQ software; a few other patients were processed with MiXCR and VDJtools. To correct CD4 versus CD8 sorting errors, sequences present in both subsets at a frequency ratio below 5:1 were removed. CDR3 nucleotide sequences shared between donor and recipient were removed because the origin of such sequences could not be assigned. Alloreactive clones required at least 2-fold expansion over unstimulated cells and minimum CFSE-low frequency of 0.002% (template counts) or 0.001% (read counts). Mappable clones were those detected in sequenced pre-transplant spleen, lymph node, or MLR CFSE-low populations of the donor or recipient. The cumulative frequency of alloreactive clones was calculated as a percentage of all sequences, weighted by copy number. Drawn from immuneACCESS, this table holds only the in-frame rearrangements with V and J called that TCRdb kept. Clones are partly lost; checked studies trace under half to an unresolved V gene and leave the rest unexplained. V, J and clone size derive from that table, while D and trimming were established from the DNA sequence. The sample table records over 100,000 clones; roughly 87% of these occur just once. Jointly, the top ten make up roughly 1% of the sample.

What this sample's time point label stands for: cells obtained before transplantation from donor or recipient. CD3+CD4+ and CD3+CD8+ populations were FACS-sorted from unstimulated pre-transplant donor and recipient cells taken from spleen or lymph nodes. With respect to this clone: It has no known antigen specificity. Per-nucleotide qualities are absent, and no much larger clonotype sits a single base away.

Sequences were derived from unstimulated CD4+ T cells sorted from spleen or lymph node cells, sampled before intestinal transplant. The chain joins TRBV28 to TRBJ2-7; 6 matching bases give a weak D call of TRBD2. This sequence originates from a human donor who received an intestinal transplant. At the DNA level, the sequence is TGTGCCACCCGAGCGGGCGGCAGCTCCTACGAGCAGTACTTC. Its coded protein is CATRAGGSSYEQYF.